The rows below give T cell receptor beta chains drawn from one sample of a study of Ad26.COV2.S vaccination and SARS-CoV-2 variants. Sequencing used immunoSEQ multiplex PCR; TCRdb keeps in-frame clones, though not all of them. Here the sample spans about 480,000 clones, around nine tenths being singletons. This specimen was peripheral blood, taken in a trial of Ad26.COV2.S vaccine versus placebo. Source of these receptors: a person between 18 and 59 years old who received the Ad26.COV2.S COVID-19 vaccine or a placebo. Each CDR3 is given with its conserved first and last residue. D genes are given only for firm matches.

d_gene	v_gene	j_gene	CDR3aa
.	TRBV15	TRBJ2-5	CATSTGTRGETQYF
.	TRBV28	TRBJ1-5	CASTIGGKVDQPQHF
.	TRBV7-2	TRBJ1-1	CASSFSGNTEAFF
.	TRBV11-2	TRBJ1-1	CASRITGNTEAFF
.	TRBV9	TRBJ1-1	CASSPTAGIKAEAFF
.	TRBV11-2	TRBJ2-2	CASTIERNTGELFF
TRBD2	TRBV5-1	TRBJ2-1	CASSGAGGYNEQFF
TRBD1	TRBV7-2	TRBJ1-3	CASSLARIGGAGNTIYF
.	TRBV5-6	TRBJ2-1	CASSPITESWNEQFF
.	TRBV6-2/TRBV6-3	TRBJ1-5	CASSKPTDRDYSNQPQHF
TRBD2	TRBV5-1	TRBJ2-3	CASSLAGGGMDTQYF
.	TRBV30	TRBJ2-2	CAWSPGTPLTGELFF
.	TRBV7-2	TRBJ1-1	CASSFGGTNTEAFF
TRBD2	TRBV11-2	TRBJ2-7	CASSPSGTSFGEQYF
.	TRBV4-1	TRBJ2-1	CASSQAGNYNEQFF
.	TRBV28	TRBJ2-1	CASSLIRFGEQFF
.	TRBV7-9	TRBJ1-2	CASSSERNYGYTF
TRBD2	TRBV2	TRBJ2-1	CASMLSGRAGYEQFF
TRBD2	TRBV28	TRBJ2-7	CASSSTSGRFEQYF
TRBD1	TRBV5-1	TRBJ2-1	CASSLLGNFQGESGNEQFF
TRBD1	TRBV27	TRBJ2-1	CASSLGDRVYNEQFF
.	TRBV9	TRBJ2-5	CASSARPGWETQYF
.	TRBV5-1	TRBJ2-7	CASSHPEGEQYF
TRBD1	TRBV7-2	TRBJ2-1	CASSLPGQANEQFF
.	TRBV29-1	TRBJ1-2	CSVEDDSPYGYTF
.	TRBV30	TRBJ1-1	CAWMGPGKAFF
TRBD1	TRBV28	TRBJ2-5	CASSLDRVVETQYF
.	TRBV6-5	TRBJ1-1	CASSLTTGNTEAFF
.	TRBV28	TRBJ1-4	CASSLFIPGGRSEKLFF
TRBD1	TRBV10-2	TRBJ1-3	CASRVPGGDWSAGNTIYF
TRBD1	TRBV2	TRBJ1-2	CASSLPGQGRYGYTF
TRBD2	TRBV4-2	TRBJ2-7	CASSPDSGRGEQYF
.	TRBV7-3	TRBJ2-7	CASSPREGSYEQYF
.	TRBV5-5	TRBJ2-7	CASSGFLREQYF
TRBD2	TRBV6-5	TRBJ2-7	CASSYSASGSNEQYF
TRBD1	TRBV19	TRBJ2-7	CASTSTRDSSPGWVF
.	TRBV3-1/TRBV3-2	TRBJ2-7	CASSQGPFAYEQYF
TRBD1	TRBV19	TRBJ1-2	CASRRTGGFGYGYTF
TRBD1	TRBV15	TRBJ1-4	CATSRETTGRNEKLFF
.	TRBV4-2	TRBJ1-3	CASSQEERSGNTIYF
.	TRBV7-2	TRBJ2-7	CASSLAGLSYEQYF
.	TRBV5-1	TRBJ1-1	CASSLEGGGNTEAFF
.	TRBV28	TRBJ2-7	CASSLPRPLNEQYF
TRBD1	TRBV27	TRBJ2-7	CASSSAGGYEQYF
.	TRBV4-3	TRBJ2-5	CASSQAWAETQYF
TRBD2	TRBV5-1	TRBJ2-1	CASSPRTSGTYNEQFF
.	TRBV28	TRBJ1-1	CASSLGGSDTEAFF
.	TRBV7-3	TRBJ1-1	CASSVDSNTEAFF
.	TRBV7-2	TRBJ2-7	CASTRTGMVEQYF
TRBD2	TRBV19	TRBJ2-3	CASSTGLAGGIDTQYF
.	TRBV30	TRBJ1-2	CAWSAGRSYGYTF
.	TRBV3-1/TRBV3-2	TRBJ2-1	CASSQAEKAGFNEQFF
.	TRBV28	TRBJ1-5	CASSLGGNVGNQPQHF
.	TRBV28	TRBJ1-1	CASSFRLRGNTEAFF
.	TRBV5-1	TRBJ2-1	CASSSSREFSYNEQFF
.	TRBV19	TRBJ1-3	CASTDGSSGNTIYF
.	TRBV28	TRBJ1-2	CASSLSTFNYGYTF
.	TRBV4-3	TRBJ2-3	CASSQDQVLAGATSTDTQYF
.	TRBV9	TRBJ2-5	CASSVGTEVQETQYF
TRBD2	TRBV30	TRBJ2-3	CALWALADRTDTQYF